This TCR beta chain is from a study of blood T cell repertoires in COVID-19. Germline values: CDR1 MDHEN, CDR2 SYDVKM. The CDR3 totals 12 residues. V dropped 6 bases and J dropped 6 bases, with 8 bases sitting between them. The assay was immunoSEQ multiplex PCR, and TCRdb's table has in-frame clones only and misses some. The sample contains under 250,000 clones, about 91% of which appear only once. The TCR originated in a man under 40 with acute or convalescent COVID-19. The chain is built from TRBV28 and TRBJ1-4; no clear D gene. The sample was peripheral blood. In DNA form, the CDR3 reads TGTGCCAGCAGCCGGGGATATGAAAAACTGTTTTTT. Translation gives CASSRGYEKLFF.